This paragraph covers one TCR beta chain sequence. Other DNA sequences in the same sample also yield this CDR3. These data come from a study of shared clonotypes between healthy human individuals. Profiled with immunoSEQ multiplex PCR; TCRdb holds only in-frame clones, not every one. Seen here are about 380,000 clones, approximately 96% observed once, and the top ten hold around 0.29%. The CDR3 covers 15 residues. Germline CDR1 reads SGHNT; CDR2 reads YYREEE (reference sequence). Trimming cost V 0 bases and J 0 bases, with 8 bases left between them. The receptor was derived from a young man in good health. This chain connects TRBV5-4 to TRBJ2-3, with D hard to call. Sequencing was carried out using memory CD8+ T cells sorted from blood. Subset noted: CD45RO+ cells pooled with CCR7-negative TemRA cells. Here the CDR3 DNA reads TGTGCCAGCAGCTTGGGCGGTACTAGCACAGATACGCAGTATTTT. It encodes CASSLGGTSTDTQYF.